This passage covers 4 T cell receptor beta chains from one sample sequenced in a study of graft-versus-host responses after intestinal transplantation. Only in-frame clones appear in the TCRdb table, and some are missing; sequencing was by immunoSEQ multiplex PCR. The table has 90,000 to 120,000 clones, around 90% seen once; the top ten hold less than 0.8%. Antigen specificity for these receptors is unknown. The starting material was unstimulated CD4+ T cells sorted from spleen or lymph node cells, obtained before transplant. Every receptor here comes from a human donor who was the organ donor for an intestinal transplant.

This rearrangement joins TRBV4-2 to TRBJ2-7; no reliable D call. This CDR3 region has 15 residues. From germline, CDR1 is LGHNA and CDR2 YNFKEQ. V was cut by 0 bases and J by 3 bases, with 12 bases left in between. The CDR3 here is CASSQESDGYYEQYF. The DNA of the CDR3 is TGTGCCAGCAGCCAAGAAAGTGACGGCTACTACGAGCAGTACTTC.

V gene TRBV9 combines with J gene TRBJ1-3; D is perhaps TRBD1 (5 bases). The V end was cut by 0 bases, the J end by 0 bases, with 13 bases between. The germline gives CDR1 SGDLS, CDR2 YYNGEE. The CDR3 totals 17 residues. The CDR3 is CASSVEGWGSSGNTIYF. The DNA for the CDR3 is TGTGCCAGCAGCGTAGAAGGCTGGGGGAGCTCTGGAAACACCATATATTTT.

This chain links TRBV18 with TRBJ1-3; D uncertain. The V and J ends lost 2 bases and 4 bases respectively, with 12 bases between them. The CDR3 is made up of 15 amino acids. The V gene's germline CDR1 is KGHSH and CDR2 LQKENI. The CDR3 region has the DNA TGTGCCAGCTCACCAGAGGCCTTTGGAGGAAACACCATATATTTT. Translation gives CASSPEAFGGNTIYF.

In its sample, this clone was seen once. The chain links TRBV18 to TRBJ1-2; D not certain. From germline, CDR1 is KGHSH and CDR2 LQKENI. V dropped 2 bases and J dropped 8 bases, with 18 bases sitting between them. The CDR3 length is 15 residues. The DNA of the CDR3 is TGTGCCAGCTCACCATACGGGGTCCTAGGTGGAGGCTACACCTTC. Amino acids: CASSPYGVLGGGYTF.